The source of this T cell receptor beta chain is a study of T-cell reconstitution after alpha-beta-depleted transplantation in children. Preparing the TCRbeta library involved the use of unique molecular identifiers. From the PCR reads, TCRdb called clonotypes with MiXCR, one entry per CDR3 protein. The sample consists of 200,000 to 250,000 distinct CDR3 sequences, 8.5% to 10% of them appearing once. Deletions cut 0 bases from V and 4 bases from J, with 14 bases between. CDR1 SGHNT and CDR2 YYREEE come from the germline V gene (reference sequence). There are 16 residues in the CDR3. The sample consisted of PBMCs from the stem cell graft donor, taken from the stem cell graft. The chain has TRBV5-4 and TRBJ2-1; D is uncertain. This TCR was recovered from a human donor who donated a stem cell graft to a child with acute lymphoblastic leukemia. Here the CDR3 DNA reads TGTGCCAGCAGCTTGGTAGGCAAGAAATTATACAATGAGCAGTTCTTC. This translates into CASSLVGKKLYNEQFF.